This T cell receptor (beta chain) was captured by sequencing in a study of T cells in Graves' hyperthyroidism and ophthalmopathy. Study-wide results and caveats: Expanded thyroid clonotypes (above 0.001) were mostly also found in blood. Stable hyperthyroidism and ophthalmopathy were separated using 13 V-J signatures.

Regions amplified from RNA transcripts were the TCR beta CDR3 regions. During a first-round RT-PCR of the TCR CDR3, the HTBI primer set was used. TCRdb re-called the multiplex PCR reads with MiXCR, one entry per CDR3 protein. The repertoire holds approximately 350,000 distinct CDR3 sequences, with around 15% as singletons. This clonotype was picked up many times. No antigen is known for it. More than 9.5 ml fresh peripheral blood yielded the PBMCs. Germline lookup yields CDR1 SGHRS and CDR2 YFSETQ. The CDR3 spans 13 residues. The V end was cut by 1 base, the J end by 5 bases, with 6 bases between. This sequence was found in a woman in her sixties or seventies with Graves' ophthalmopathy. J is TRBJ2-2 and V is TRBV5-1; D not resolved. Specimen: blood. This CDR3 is CASSLYRTGELFF. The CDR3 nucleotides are TGCGCCAGCAGCTTGTATAGGACCGGGGAGCTGTTTTTT. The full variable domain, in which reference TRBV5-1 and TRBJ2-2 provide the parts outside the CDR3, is KAGVTQTPRYLIKTRGQQVTLSCSPISGHRSVSWYQQTPGQGLQFLFEYFSETQRNKGNFPGRFSGRQFSNSRSEMNVSTLELGDSALYLCASSLYRTGELFFGEGSRLTVL.